The 29 T cell receptor beta chains below come from one sample, sequenced in a study of T cells after posttransplantation cyclophosphamide (dated by TCRdb to the mid-2010s). Libraries were built with the immunoSEQ multiplex PCR assay. The clones in this table, taken by TCRdb from immuneACCESS, are in-frame only. Not every clone is retained; where verified, under half of the shortfall comes from an unresolved V gene, and the cause of the rest is unknown. Present in this sample are several thousand clones, 75% to 90% of which were seen just once. The ten largest clones take up about 3.9% of the sample. This specimen's treatment or condition label, per the study, means: high-dose cyclophosphamide on days +3 and +4 as single-agent GVHD prophylaxis. Busulfan and fludarabine conditioning, a related or unrelated marrow graft, and cyclophosphamide on days +3 and +4 were given to PTCy patients. The sample here was PBMCs, taken after allogeneic stem cell transplant with posttransplant cyclophosphamide. The receptors originated from a male patient aged 45 to 59 who received an allogeneic stem cell transplant from a related donor and was CMV-positive. Some T cells may originate with the graft donor following a transplant.

The chain links TRBV9 to TRBJ1-5, with TRBD1 as a possible D gene (6 bases). Germline values: CDR1 SGDLS, CDR2 YYNGEE. CDR3 length: 14 residues. V was cut by 4 bases and J by 7 bases, with 15 bases left in between. In DNA, the CDR3 is TGTGCCAGCAGCTCCGGGGGGGGGCTGCAGCCCCAGCATTTT. It translates to CASSSGGGLQPQHF.

The rearrangement uses TRBV5-1 and TRBJ1-2; D remains unclear. CDR1 SGHRS and CDR2 YFSETQ come from the germline V gene. V lost 0 bases and J 5 bases, leaving 11 bases between the germline ends. This CDR3 contains 14 residues. The CDR3 reads CASSLAGSDYGYTF. CDR3 nucleotides: TGCGCCAGCAGCTTGGCGGGTTCCGATTATGGCTACACCTTC.

V gene TRBV7-9 combines with J gene TRBJ1-2; tentative D call: TRBD1 (6 bases). Germline CDR1 reads SEHNR; CDR2 reads FQNEAQ (reference sequence). The CDR3 totals 15 residues. Trimming removed 5 bases from V and 2 bases from J, with 15 bases in between. The CDR3 nucleotides are TGTGCCAGCAGCCGTCGTGAGACAGGAAACTATGGCTACACCTTC. It specifies CASSRRETGNYGYTF.

The chain joins TRBV6-5 to TRBJ2-5; 11 bases are shared with TRBD1. The closer fit of TRBJ2-7 to the DNA end suggests the J call may be wrong. The CDR3 has 15 amino acids. Germline V gives CDR1 MNHEY, CDR2 SVGAGI. CDR3 sequence (DNA): TGTGCCAGCAGTAAGGACAGGGGGCTATCCTACGAGCAGTACTTC. Its protein product is CASSKDRGLSYEQYF.

The genes are TRBV27 and TRBJ1-1; D is unclear. The CDR3 contains 14 residues. V was cut by 2 bases and J by 1 base, with 8 bases left in between. Germline assignment: CDR1 MNHEY and CDR2 SMNVEV (reference sequence). CDR3 loop: CASSLVARNTEAFF. The CDR3 DNA sequence: TGTGCCAGCAGTTTAGTGGCTCGGAACACTGAAGCTTTCTTT.

This chain uses TRBV6-5 with TRBJ2-4; possibly TRBD2 for D (7 bases). Germline assignment: CDR1 MNHEY and CDR2 SVGAGI. V lost 10 bases and J lost 2, with 18 bases in between. The length of the CDR3 is 15 residues. CDR3 coding DNA: TGTGCCACCCACCCCGGGGGGCCGCCCAAAAACATTCAGTACTTC. Amino acid sequence: CATHPGGPPKNIQYF.

V gene TRBV15 combines with J gene TRBJ2-6; 7 bases are a match to TRBD2. Germline CDR1 is LNHNV and CDR2 is YYDKDF (reference sequence). This CDR3 has 18 residues. J gave up 3 bases and V 1 base, and 9 bases lay outside the gene matches. The CDR3 reads CATSRVAGALFGANVLTF. The CDR3 coding sequence is TGTGCCACCAGCAGAGTTGCGGGAGCTCTTTTTGGGGCCAACGTCCTGACTTTC. Drawing the rest from reference TRBV15 and TRBJ2-6, the complete variable domain is DAMVIQNPRYQVTQFGKPVTLSCSQTLNHNVMYWYQQKSSQAPKLLFHYYDKDFNNEADTPDNFQSRRPNTSFCFLDIRSPGLGDTAMYLCATSRVAGALFGANVLTFGAGSRLTVL.

This clone was detected once. The chain joins TRBV6-1 to TRBJ2-2; TRBD2 agrees at 8 bases. Germline CDR1 MNHNS, CDR2 SASEGT. V shed 6 bases and J 2 bases; nucleotides not matched to a gene: 5. The length of the CDR3 is 15 residues. CDR3 DNA sequence: TGTGCCAGCAGCCTCACTAGCGGTAACACCGGGGAGCTGTTTTTT. It codes for CASSLTSGNTGELFF.

V and J are TRBV18 and TRBJ1-1; D uncertain. CDR3 length equals 13 residues. V was pared by 6 bases and J by 1 base, with 9 bases between. CDR1 is KGHSH and CDR2 is LQKENI in the germline V gene. CDR3 coding DNA: TGTGCCAGCTCGTCGGAGGAGAACACTGAAGCTTTCTTT. This encodes CASSSEENTEAFF.

This clone was counted only a few times. The V call is TRBV4-2, the J call TRBJ1-4; 7 bases are a match to TRBD1. Looked up from germline, CDR1 is LGHNA and CDR2 is YNFKEQ. The V segment lost 1 base and the J segment 1 base; nucleotides outside the gene matches: 0. The CDR3 contains 15 residues. As DNA, the CDR3 is TGTGCCAGCAGCCAAGGGGACAGAACTAATGAAAAACTGTTTTTT. Translated, it gives CASSQGDRTNEKLFF.

The chain links TRBV7-9 to TRBJ1-1; 8 nucleotides match TRBD1. Germline assignment: CDR1 SEHNR and CDR2 FQNEAQ (reference sequence). Trimming removed 1 base from V and 5 bases from J; junction bases left unmatched: 0. The CDR3 has 13 residues. This CDR3 is CASSLDRGTEAFF. The CDR3 DNA sequence: TGTGCCAGCAGCTTAGACAGGGGGACTGAAGCTTTCTTT.

The J gene is TRBJ2-7, the V gene TRBV27, with a tentative D call TRBD1 (6 bases). The ends were cut back, 5 bases at V and 0 bases at J, with 20 bases in the middle. Germline V lookup: CDR1 MNHEY, CDR2 SMNVEV (reference sequence). The length of the CDR3 is 17 residues. CDR3 residues: CASSRRPGHSNSYEQYF. The CDR3 bases are TGTGCCAGCAGTCGCCGACCGGGACACAGTAACTCCTACGAGCAGTACTTC.

The J gene is TRBJ2-7, the V gene TRBV7-2; weak D call: TRBD1 (6 bases). The V end lost 5 bases, the J end lost 6 bases, and 14 bases lay between the germline ends. Germline loops: CDR1 SGHTA, CDR2 FQGNSA. The CDR3 is 13 amino acids. CDR3 region: CASSANRVFEQYF. In DNA, the CDR3 is TGTGCCAGCAGCGCGAACAGGGTCTTCGAGCAGTACTTC.

The chain carries TRBV18 and TRBJ2-5; possible D gene TRBD2, 6 bases. CDR3 length: 12 amino acids. Germline CDR1 is KGHSH and CDR2 is LQKENI. The ends were cut back, 6 bases at V and 9 bases at J, with 14 bases in the middle. CDR3 sequence reads: CASSPSGEAQYF. DNA for the CDR3: TGTGCCAGCTCCCCATCGGGGGAGGCCCAGTACTTC.

This clone appeared a single time. The chain is built from TRBV11-2 and TRBJ2-2, with D perhaps matching TRBD2 (5 bases). Germline V CDR1 and CDR2: SGHAT, FQNNGV. V lost 3 bases and J lost 13, with 9 bases in between. This CDR3 spans 11 amino acids. The CDR3 DNA reads as TGTGCCAGCAGCTTCGGGGTGGGGCTGTTTTTT. Translation: CASSFGVGLFF.

The J gene is TRBJ2-7, the V gene TRBV18, with 11 bases matching TRBD1. The V segment lost 10 bases and the J segment 8 bases; nucleotides outside the gene matches: 7. CDR3 length: 12 residues. Germline CDR1 and CDR2: KGHSH and LQKENI. The CDR3 sequence: CATTGQGAKQYF. In nucleotides, the CDR3 is TGTGCCACCACAGGACAGGGGGCCAAGCAGTACTTC.

The V and J genes are TRBV21-1 and TRBJ2-1; the table calls TRBD2, which could not be checked here. TRBV21-1 has pseudogene status. The CDR3 runs 16 residues. Here the CDR3 reads CASNPGRGGHRREQFF. As DNA, the CDR3 is TGTGCCAGCAATCCCGGGAGGGGGGGCCATAGGCGCGAGCAGTTCTTC.

The CDR3 loop is CSYRDSADSEQFF. CDR3 DNA sequence: TGCAGCTATCGGGACTCCGCAGACAGTGAGCAGTTCTTC. The rearrangement joins TRBV29-1 to TRBJ2-1; a weak D match, TRBD2 (6 bases). Trimming took 8 bases from V and 9 from J, leaving 20 bases between them. This CDR3 comprises 13 residues. Looked up from germline, CDR1 is SQVTM and CDR2 is ANQGSEA.

The chain combines TRBV6-1 with TRBJ2-7; 10 bases map to TRBD1. J was trimmed by 6 bases and V by 3 bases; bases with no gene match: 8. The length of the CDR3 is 15 residues. Germline CDR1 reads MNHNS; CDR2 reads SASEGT. CDR3 nucleotides: TGTGCCAGCAGTGACCCGACAGGGGGCGCGTTCGAGCAGTACTTC. This sequence encodes CASSDPTGGAFEQYF.

The rearrangement uses TRBV7-8 and TRBJ2-7; 9 bases are shared with TRBD2. This CDR3 has 18 amino acids. CDR1 and CDR2 from the germline V gene are SGHVS and FQNEAQ. V shed 1 base and J 6 bases; nucleotides not matched to a gene: 16. In DNA form, the CDR3 reads TGTGCCAGCAGCTTAGGAGTGGCTAGCGGGGCCTACCAAATCGAGCAGTACTTC. Its translation is CASSLGVASGAYQIEQYF.

The chain is built from TRBV2 and TRBJ2-7, with 7 positions matching TRBD2. Germline V gives CDR1 SNHLY, CDR2 FYNNEI. The CDR3 spans 15 residues. V gave up 5 bases and J gave up 1 base; unmatched junction bases: 8. This chain's CDR3 is CASSRDYPNSYEQYF. The CDR3 coding sequence is TGTGCCAGCAGTCGGGACTACCCTAATTCCTACGAGCAGTACTTC. The whole variable domain, remainder taken from reference TRBV2 and TRBJ2-7, is EPEVTQTPSHQVTQMGQEVILRCVPISNHLYFYWYRQILGQKVEFLVSFYNNEISEKSEIFDDQFSVERPDGSNFTLKIRSTKLEDSAMYFCASSRDYPNSYEQYFGPGTRLTVT.

The chain uses TRBV6-1 and TRBJ2-3; 8 nucleotides match TRBD1. Germline V lookup: CDR1 MNHNS, CDR2 SASEGT. This CDR3 is 14 amino acids long. V shed 7 bases, J shed 2 bases, and the junction held 5 bases outside the gene matches. The CDR3 DNA is TGTGCCAGCACCAGACAGGGGAACACAGATACGCAGTATTTT. This sequence encodes CASTRQGNTDTQYF.

This clone was picked up one time. The J gene is TRBJ1-2, the V gene TRBV2; the D gene is possibly TRBD1 (5 bases). V gave up 5 bases and J gave up 4 bases, with 11 bases separating them. Germline V gene lookup returns CDR1 SNHLY and CDR2 FYNNEI. CDR3 length: 13 residues. The CDR3: CASSRRVVYGYTF. The CDR3 nucleotides are TGTGCCAGCAGTCGCAGGGTCGTCTATGGCTACACCTTC.

The V call is TRBV11-3, the J call TRBJ2-7, with D maybe TRBD1 (5 bases). The CDR3 consists of 15 residues. V gave up 1 base and J gave up 2 bases, with 12 bases separating them. CDR1 is SGHNT and CDR2 is YENEEA in the germline V gene. The DNA for the CDR3 is TGTGCCAGCAGCTTAGGGGGCCTTTCCACCTACGAGCAGTACTTC. As protein: CASSLGGLSTYEQYF.

The chain uses TRBV6-6 and TRBJ2-5; possible D gene TRBD1, 5 bases. V was trimmed by 2 bases and J by 5 bases, leaving 15 bases between them. The germline V gene encodes CDR1 MNHNY and CDR2 SVGAGI (reference sequence). The CDR3 contains 15 residues. The CDR3: CASSYPLQGRETQYF. DNA of the CDR3: TGTGCCAGCAGTTACCCACTTCAGGGTCGGGAGACCCAGTACTTC.

The V and J genes are TRBV6-5 and TRBJ2-7; 10 nucleotides line up with TRBD1. The V segment lost 10 bases and the J segment 5 bases; nucleotides outside the gene matches: 8. CDR1 is MNHEY, CDR2 SVGAGI, per germline. The CDR3 has 13 residues. This CDR3 reads CATLRQGAHEQYF. CDR3 in DNA: TGTGCCACCCTGAGACAGGGGGCCCACGAGCAGTACTTC.

This clone was detected only a few times. The gene calls are TRBV5-4 and TRBJ2-5; 7 nucleotides agree with TRBD1. This CDR3 comprises 14 residues. V shed 4 bases and J 1 base; nucleotides not matched to a gene: 4. CDR1 is SGHNT, CDR2 YYREEE, per germline (reference sequence). CDR3 loop: CASSQTGTQETQYF. The CDR3 coding sequence is TGTGCCAGCAGCCAGACAGGGACCCAAGAGACCCAGTACTTC.

This rearrangement joins TRBV5-1 to TRBJ2-5; 9 nucleotides align to TRBD2. The V and J ends lost 3 bases and 5 bases, in that order; junction bases with no gene match: 5. In germline, CDR1 is SGHRS, CDR2 YFSETQ. This CDR3 is 14 amino acids long. CDR3 nucleotides: TGCGCCAGCAGCTCGGGACTAGCTACGGAGACCCAGTACTTC. Translation gives CASSSGLATETQYF.

The chain uses TRBV7-2 and TRBJ1-4, with a possible D match to TRBD1 (5 bases). CDR1 SGHTA and CDR2 FQGNSA come from the germline V gene. The V end lost 3 bases, the J end lost 0 bases, and 11 bases lay between the germline ends. CDR3 length: 16 amino acids. This CDR3 is CASSFAHRSTNEKLFF. CDR3 bases: TGTGCCAGCAGCTTTGCTCACAGGTCAACTAATGAAAAACTGTTTTTT.